This entry features one TCR beta chain sequence. The antigen it recognizes is unknown. No quality values exist for individual bases; no much larger clone is one base distant. Library generation was performed with 5' RACE. TCRdb records Illumina HiSeq 2500 as the sequencer. A second PCR of about 7 to 12 cycles was performed with a sample-barcoded 5' primer and a J-beta primer mix. A unique molecular identifier was introduced onto each TCR beta cDNA molecule by a template-switch 5' adaptor carrying 12 random nucleotides. At least 2.5 million CDR3-containing paired-end reads were obtained from each sample. First-strand cDNA was synthesized from all RNA with the Mint cDNA synthesis kit, primed by a TRBC-specific oligonucleotide. After uracil-DNA glycosylase treatment, a first 18-cycle PCR used universal primers M1SS and BC2_uni_R on all cDNA. The study's processing was this. Normalization of each sample was performed by random selection of 1 million high-quality reads, each carrying a distinct molecular identifier. Instead of being binned into consensus sequences, reads with shared molecular identifiers were discarded. MiTCR, set to a Q25 quality threshold and the strictest error-elimination algorithm, was used for CDR3 identification, clonotype clustering and error correction. A nonparametric unseen species model using Euler transformation provided a lower-bound estimate of total TCR beta diversity. TCRdb trimmed public reads at Q25 via fastp, called clones via MiXCR and kept in-frame beta chains. Rows are unified per CDR3 protein, each entry keeping the most common DNA and genes. In this record, the V and J calls reflect TCRdb's handling and not the investigators' own analysis. This sample has about 930,000 distinct CDR3 sequences in its table, and 25% to 35% of those were observed once. The ten largest account for 10% of the sample.

The source of the sample is a study of blood T cells in healthy people across ages (dated by TCRdb to between 2015 and 2017). Concerning the study at large: Template switching captured roughly one uniquely barcoded TCR beta cDNA molecule per two T cells in model experiments. The donors were split into four age groups: young (average 16 years), middle-aged (39), aged (62) and long-lived (under 85). Two additional independent replicas of 1 million unique cDNA reads from the same blood draw were analyzed for two donors (one aged 18 to 29 and one aged 80 or older). To track age-related changes in TCR beta repertoire diversity, the study relied on deep sequencing normalized with unique cDNA molecular identifiers.

Systemically healthy Caucasian individuals from Russia, approximately 39 in total and aged about 6 to 90 years, were included as donors. Approximately 9.3 milliliters of peripheral blood were drawn from each donor into EDTA-treated Vacutainer tubes. Ficoll-Paque density-gradient centrifugation was used to isolate PBMCs, with at least 6.5 million per sample. Total RNA, at least 6 micrograms per sample, was extracted from PBMCs with Trizol reagent. The percentages of naive CD45RAhigh/CD27high T cells were determined by flow cytometry on a PBMC aliquot from every donor. Paper-wide results and their limitations: Compared with the aged group, more naive CD4+ T cells, fewer expanded clones and increased TCR diversity were shown by the long-lived group, suggesting age selection. Because donor CMV infection status was unknown, age-related changes in expanded clonotypes were potentially confounded. There was a strong correlation between observed TCR beta diversity and the percentage of naive T cells measured by flow cytometry. As age increased, observed TCR beta diversity per million T cells dropped in a roughly linear way, and a significant reduction was already evident by age about 40. Estimates of total diversity based on one million sequenced T cells were considered lower bounds and underestimates. Bulk unsorted PBMC profiling prevented conclusive comparison of naive and antigen-experienced compartments.

The sample was also reused in another study, on T cells of mothers and their children. Per the second study: Nine systemically healthy Caucasian individuals served as donors, namely three mothers together with their six children. cDNA synthesis consumed the entire amount of extracted RNA, loaded at approximately 1.6 ug RNA in each 15 ul reaction. Sample barcodes and 2-4 random nucleotides were added via the M1S primer in the second PCR. Each mother yielded over 8 million TCR beta CDR3 reads and each child roughly 3.1 million reads. TCR recombination output is similarly shaped by thymic selection in related and unrelated pairs, with a minor effect exerted by inherited differences. Normalized repertoire overlap in related mother-child pairs was always slightly higher than in unrelated mother-child pairs, but the difference was never significant. Persistent microchimeric T cell clones were not detected, at a sensitivity of approximately 100 clones per million clonotypes. Deep NGS was used in the study to compare the TCR beta repertoires of mothers and children and to look for features that separate related mother-child pairs from unrelated individuals. Mothers averaged about 40 +/- 4 years of age and children averaged about 10 +/- 4 years. After adapters were ligated using NEBNext reagents, the libraries underwent 100+100 nt paired-end sequencing on an Illumina HiSeq 2000. Mother and child libraries were prepared a month apart and sequenced in separate runs to prevent cross-contamination. Each donor had between about 500,000 and 2,300,000 distinct TCR beta clonotypes identified. Naive TCR beta clonotypes were estimated from low-frequency clonotypes matched to each donor's FACS-determined naive share, without sorting.

The sample was blood. The sequence was obtained from a middle-aged woman in good health.

The bases read TGCAGTGCTAGAGATCTCGGACAAACATGGGGGCCCCAGCATTTT. This yields the protein CSARDLGQTWGPQHF. This chain is built from TRBV20-1 and TRBJ1-5; TRBD1 could be the D gene, as 5 bases match. V and J lose 0 bases and 9 bases, and a span of 18 bases separates them. Counted from cysteine to phenylalanine, this CDR3 has 15 amino acids. Of all the DNA, just the CDR3 is kept, 45 bases in frame from base 1. In the germline V gene (reference sequence), CDR1 corresponds to DFQATT and CDR2 to SNEGSKA.